The next 13 T cell receptor beta chains were all read from a single sample in a study of blood T cell repertoires in COVID-19. Here immunoSEQ multiplex PCR was the method, and the copy in TCRdb shows in-frame clones only, minus some. The top ten clones hold approximately 0.94% of a sample with 270,000 or so clones, approximately 91% of them seen once. Sequencing was done on a sample of peripheral blood. The receptors were gathered from a woman aged 40 to 50 who had recovered from COVID-19.

This clone was counted a single time. The chain joins TRBV19 to TRBJ1-1, with 9 bases aligning to TRBD1. This CDR3 contains 21 residues. Unmatched junction bases numbered 21, after V lost 4 bases and J lost 0 bases. Looked up from germline, CDR1 is LNHDA and CDR2 is SQIVND (reference sequence). The CDR3 protein is CASSTYLGTGKDLGMNTEAFF. CDR3 in DNA: TGTGCCAGTAGTACCTACCTCGGGACAGGGAAAGATCTGGGAATGAACACTGAAGCTTTCTTT.

V gene TRBV11-3 combines with J gene TRBJ2-7, with D tentatively TRBD2 (5 bases). The CDR3 sequence is 13 residues long. Germline V CDR1 and CDR2: SGHNT, YENEEA. The V and J ends lost 4 bases and 4 bases respectively, with 11 bases between them. The CDR3 here is CASSSGWGYEQYF. The CDR3 coding sequence is TGTGCCAGCAGCTCGGGGTGGGGTTACGAGCAGTACTTC.

The chain couples TRBV10-3 to TRBJ2-7, with 8 bases identical to TRBD1. The V gene end was trimmed by 2 bases and the J gene end by 5 bases; junction bases not matched to a gene: 2. The CDR3 runs 13 residues. In germline, CDR1 is ENHRY, CDR2 SYGVKD. CDR3 residues: CAISERTGNEQYF. The CDR3 DNA is TGTGCCATCAGTGAGAGGACAGGGAACGAGCAGTACTTC.

The DNA for the CDR3 is TGTGCCAGCAGCTTCGGCAGGGCGTGGTCCACAGATACGCAGTATTTT. As protein: CASSFGRAWSTDTQYF. J is TRBJ2-3 and V is TRBV7-3; weak D call: TRBD1 (5 bases). Trimming removed 3 bases at V and 2 bases at J, with 15 bases between. In germline, CDR1 is SGHTA, CDR2 FQGTGA. This CDR3 region has 16 residues.

The V gene is TRBV28, the J gene TRBJ1-4, with D possibly being TRBD1 (5 bases). V was shortened by 1 base and J by 3 bases, with 15 bases between the two germline ends. The CDR3 extends over 17 amino acids. Germline CDR1 MDHEN, CDR2 SYDVKM. The CDR3 region has the DNA TGTGCCAGCAGTTTATATCCACAGCAGGGTCCTAATGAAAAACTGTTTTTT. Amino acid sequence: CASSLYPQQGPNEKLFF.

This rearrangement joins TRBV7-2 to TRBJ1-1; 7 positions agree with TRBD1. Trimming cost V 3 bases and J 8 bases; bases outside gene matches: 6. CDR3 size: 13 residues. Germline CDR1 is SGHTA and CDR2 is FQGNSA. CDR3 DNA sequence: TGTGCCAGCAGCTTCGACAGGGAGGTAGAAGCTTTCTTT. It encodes CASSFDREVEAFF.

The V and J genes are TRBV24-1 and TRBJ1-2; tentatively, D is TRBD1 (6 bases). Germline CDR1 is KGHDR and CDR2 is SFDVKD. The CDR3 has 13 residues. V was pared by 4 bases and J by 8 bases, with 13 bases between. CDR3 in DNA: TGTGCCACCAGTGACCCCACAGGGAGCGGCTACACCTTC. Translating gives CATSDPTGSGYTF.

This chain uses TRBV30 with TRBJ2-1; 8 nucleotides agree with TRBD1. Germline CDR1 reads GTSNPN; CDR2 reads SVGIG (reference sequence). V lost 1 base, J lost 9 bases, and 5 bases stayed unmatched. The CDR3 runs to 13 residues. The CDR3 spells CAWSAQGAGEQFF. In DNA, the CDR3 is TGTGCCTGGAGTGCGCAGGGGGCGGGTGAGCAGTTCTTC.

The chain has TRBV24-1 and TRBJ1-5, with D unclear. The V gene lost 3 bases and the J gene lost 0 bases, with 11 bases spanning the gap. Germline V CDR1 and CDR2: KGHDR, SFDVKD. The CDR3 is made up of 16 amino acids. CDR3 protein: CATSDPLTDSNQPQHF. CDR3 DNA: TGTGCCACCAGTGATCCCTTGACTGATAGCAATCAGCCCCAGCATTTT.

The CDR3: CASSPGTSNTDTQYF. Here the CDR3 DNA reads TGTGCCAGCAGTCCCGGGACTTCTAACACAGATACGCAGTATTTT. The rearrangement uses TRBV6-6 and TRBJ2-3; D may be TRBD2 (6 bases). The V end lost 5 bases, the J end lost 2 bases, and 14 bases lay between the germline ends. The CDR3 sequence is 15 residues long. CDR1 and CDR2 (germline): MNHNY, SVGAGI (reference sequence).

The V call is TRBV3-1 (or the pseudogene TRBV3-2), the J call TRBJ2-1, with D perhaps TRBD2 (6 bases). Trimming left V 4 bases short and J 7 bases short, with 14 bases between. CDR1 is LGHDT, CDR2 YNNKEL, per germline (reference sequence). The CDR3 has 14 residues. CDR3 in amino acids: CASSPEVAGNEQFF. CDR3 nucleotide sequence: TGTGCCAGCAGCCCAGAGGTTGCGGGAAATGAGCAGTTCTTC.

This clone was seen just once. The V gene is TRBV18, the J gene TRBJ1-3, with 9 bases lining up with TRBD1. This CDR3 region has 14 residues. Per germline, CDR1 KGHSH and CDR2 LQKENI. J gave up 4 bases and V 4 bases, and 2 bases lay outside the gene matches. CDR3 DNA: TGTGCCAGCTCACTGGGACAGGGAGGAAACACCATATATTTT. It codes for CASSLGQGGNTIYF. Together with reference TRBV18 and TRBJ1-3, the CDR3 gives the full variable domain: NAGVMQNPRHLVRRRGQEARLRCSPMKGHSHVYWYRQLPEEGLKFMVYLQKENIIDESGMPKERFSAEFPKEGPSILRIQQVVRGDSAAYFCASSLGQGGNTIYFGEGSWLTVV.

The chain has TRBV2 and TRBJ2-7; unclear D gene. Germline V CDR1 and CDR2: SNHLY, FYNNEI. The CDR3 covers 11 residues. The V end lost 6 bases, the J end lost 6 bases, and 9 bases lay between the germline ends. The CDR3 DNA sequence: TGTGCCAGCAGGTTACAGTTCGAGCAGTACTTC. This encodes CASRLQFEQYF.